The clone carrying this TCR beta chain showed up just once. Antigen unknown. A second roughly 7 to 12 cycle PCR used barcoded and J-beta primers. Every cDNA molecule carried a tag from a template-switch adaptor bearing 12 random nucleotides. From each sample, at least 3 million paired-end reads containing CDR3 were obtained. TCRdb reprocessed the 5' RACE reads via MiXCR and lists one record per CDR3 protein. Counted here are some 920,000 distinct CDR3 sequences, roughly half occurring once; the ten biggest clones make up over 20%. This sample was included in a study of blood T cells in healthy people across ages. V lost 8 bases, J lost 11 bases, and 23 bases lay in between. CDR3 length: 14 residues. Study findings and constraints: Naive T cell percentage showed a strong correlation with TCR beta diversity. Unsorted PBMCs ruled out conclusive naive versus antigen-experienced comparison.

Sequencing used blood. The sequence was obtained from a woman in her fifties or sixties in good health. This sequence joins TRBV12-3 or TRBV12-4 and TRBJ2-3; D is unresolved. The CDR3 sequence: CASGSGVGTDVQYF. The CDR3 DNA sequence: TGTGCCAGCGGATCCGGAGTGGGCACAGATGTGCAGTATTTT.